The 32 T cell receptor beta chains below come from one sample, sequenced in a study of T cells in Graves' hyperthyroidism and ophthalmopathy (dated by TCRdb to between 2017 and 2020). Receptor libraries were prepared by multiplex PCR. Reads for this sample came from an Illumina HiSeq 2000. TCR beta CDR3 regions were amplified from RNA transcripts. The TCR CDR3 was subjected to a first round of RT-PCR using the HTBI primer set and the Qiagen OneStep RT-PCR kit. The public reads were quality trimmed at Q25 with fastp and then assembled into clones with MiXCR by TCRdb, keeping productive beta chains. Each CDR3 protein gets just one entry, which takes the most common genes and DNA from the rows behind it. Counted in this sample were some 270,000 distinct CDR3 sequences; roughly an eighth of them appeared once. The ten largest clones capture roughly 8.2% of the sample. Sequencing used blood. These receptors were collected from a middle-aged woman with Graves' hyperthyroidism.

This clonotype was recorded a few times. The chain recombines TRBV7-8 with TRBJ2-7; TRBD2 aligns across 7 bases. V shed 2 bases, J shed 2 bases, and the junction held 9 bases outside the gene matches. Germline V CDR1 and CDR2: SGHVS, FQNEAQ. This CDR3 has 16 amino acids. CDR3 residues: CASSLTSLAVAYEQYF. Written as DNA, the CDR3 is TGTGCCAGCAGCTTAACGAGCCTAGCGGTCGCCTACGAGCAGTACTTC.

This clonotype appeared many times. The chain uses TRBV28 and TRBJ1-5; TRBD1 matches at 10 bases. This CDR3 is 15 amino acids long. Germline V CDR1 and CDR2: MDHEN, SYDVKM. J was trimmed by 9 bases and V by 6 bases; bases with no gene match: 11. In DNA form, the CDR3 reads TGTGCCAGCAGCCCCGGGACAGGGGCAAGTTGGCCCCAGCATTTT. Translating it yields CASSPGTGASWPQHF.

This clonotype has a count of ten or more. The rearrangement links TRBV12-3 or TRBV12-4 to TRBJ1-1; D is uncertain. The CDR3 sequence is 14 residues long. Trimming removed 5 bases from V and 0 bases from J, with 10 bases in between. CDR3 DNA sequence: TGTGCCAGCAGTGTACCACCTCTGAACACTGAAGCTTTCTTT. Protein sequence: CASSVPPLNTEAFF.

This clonotype was seen a few times. The genes are TRBV7-9 and TRBJ1-5; the D is unclear. Germline V gives CDR1 SEHNR, CDR2 FQNEAQ (reference sequence). V was shortened by 1 base and J by 2 bases, with 9 bases between the two germline ends. This CDR3 is 15 amino acids long. The CDR3 coding sequence is TGTGCCAGCAGCTTAGACAGCGAGGGCAATCAGCCCCAGCATTTT. Residues: CASSLDSEGNQPQHF.

V and J are TRBV6-2 or TRBV6-3 and TRBJ2-5; 10 bases align to TRBD2. Germline trimming cut 4 bases from V and 5 bases from J; bases unmatched to any gene: 4. The CDR3 consists of 14 residues. Germline loops: CDR1 MNHEY, CDR2 SVGEGT. The CDR3 DNA is TGTGCCAGCAGTTCTAGCGGGAGACGGGAGACCCAGTACTTC. Translating gives CASSSSGRRETQYF.

This clonotype has a count of ten or more. V gene TRBV20-1 combines with J gene TRBJ2-1, with D uncertain. The germline V gene encodes CDR1 DFQATT and CDR2 SNEGSKA (reference sequence). The length of the CDR3 is 14 residues. The V end lost 6 bases, the J end lost 2 bases, and 14 bases lay between the germline ends. CDR3 protein: CSAVSPGTYNEQFF. CDR3 sequence (DNA): TGCAGTGCCGTAAGTCCGGGCACCTACAATGAGCAGTTCTTC.

This clonotype was recorded many times. The J gene is TRBJ1-1, the V gene TRBV7-3; tentatively, D is TRBD1 (5 bases). Germline V gives CDR1 SGHTA, CDR2 FQGTGA. The CDR3 spans 15 residues. V lost 2 bases, J lost 5 bases, and 15 bases lay in between. CDR3 nucleotide sequence: TGTGCCAGCAGCTTAGGAAGGGGTCCGGTGACTGAAGCTTTCTTT. Protein sequence: CASSLGRGPVTEAFF.

Turning to this clonotype: A much larger clone lies a single base off, so this may be a read error. J is TRBJ2-1 and V is TRBV2; no reliable D call. The CDR3 extends over 13 amino acids. Germline V gives CDR1 SNHLY, CDR2 FYNNEI. Trimming pared 8 bases from V and 10 bases from J, leaving 18 bases between. This CDR3 is CASQDSASAEQFF. Written as DNA, the CDR3 is TGTGCCAGCCAGGATAGTGCCTCGGCCGAGCAGTTCTTC.

The chain combines TRBV12-3 or TRBV12-4 with TRBJ2-1; 8 nucleotides agree with TRBD1. V lost 6 bases, J lost 6 bases, and 7 bases stayed unmatched. This CDR3 has 14 amino acids. This chain's CDR3 is CASSRGTGPNEQFF. CDR3 nucleotide sequence: TGTGCCAGCAGCCGCGGGACAGGTCCCAATGAGCAGTTCTTC.

This clonotype came up many times. The V and J genes are TRBV12-3 or TRBV12-4 and TRBJ1-1, with TRBD1 matching over 9 bases. After removal of 3 bases from V and 6 bases from J, the junction contained 2 bases not matched to a gene. The CDR3 length is 13 residues. The CDR3 loop is CASSLTGGPEAFF. Written as DNA, the CDR3 is TGTGCCAGCAGTTTGACAGGGGGACCTGAAGCTTTCTTT.

This clonotype was picked up a small number of times. This sequence joins TRBV4-2 and TRBJ2-1; 9 bases fit TRBD2. CDR3 length equals 16 residues. Germline V gives CDR1 LGHNA, CDR2 YNFKEQ. J lost 8 bases, V lost 0 bases, and 8 bases had no gene match. CDR3 loop: CASSQEVAGGRDEQFF. CDR3 nucleotide sequence: TGTGCCAGCAGCCAAGAAGTGGCGGGAGGGAGGGATGAGCAGTTCTTC.

This clonotype was picked up a small number of times. The chain is built from TRBV6-1 and TRBJ2-7, with 8 positions matching TRBD2. The CDR3 extends over 12 amino acids. Germline lookup yields CDR1 MNHNS and CDR2 SASEGT. V dropped 7 bases and J dropped 6; count of bases not matched to a gene: 5. CDR3 in amino acids: CASTREGAEQYF. The CDR3 nucleotides read TGTGCCAGCACCCGGGAGGGAGCCGAGCAGTACTTC.

J is TRBJ1-1 and V is TRBV3-1, with D maybe TRBD1 (5 bases). Germline lookup yields CDR1 LGHDT and CDR2 YNNKEL (reference sequence). This CDR3 region has 11 residues. V shed 5 bases and J shed 11 bases, with 12 bases lying between them. The CDR3 loop is CASSSPGVAFF. CDR3 nucleotides: TGTGCCAGCAGCTCTCCGGGGGTGGCTTTCTTT.

This clonotype occurred a few times. Possible read error: a much larger clone is one base away. The chain recombines TRBV2 with TRBJ1-6; maybe TRBD1 (6 bases). The CDR3 has 13 amino acids. The germline V gene encodes CDR1 SNHLY and CDR2 FYNNEI. V lost 6 bases and J 4 bases, leaving 7 bases between the germline ends. CDR3 coding DNA: TGTGCCAGCAGAGGGGGTTATAATTCACCCCTCCACTTT. This sequence encodes CASRGGYNSPLHF.

This clonotype was detected many times. The gene calls are TRBV2 and TRBJ2-6, with D perhaps TRBD2 (5 bases). CDR3 length: 15 amino acids. The germline V gene has CDR1 SNHLY and CDR2 FYNNEI. Trimming left V 1 base short and J 4 bases short, with 8 bases between. CDR3 region: CASSEGGLGANVLTF. The CDR3 DNA reads TGTGCCAGCAGTGAAGGAGGGTTAGGGGCCAACGTCCTGACTTTC.

This clonotype was counted only a few times. The CDR3 region is CSARPLREQYTDTQYF. DNA of the CDR3: TGCAGTGCTAGACCCCTTCGGGAGCAGTACACAGATACGCAGTATTTT. The rearrangement links TRBV20-1 to TRBJ2-3; TRBD2 is a possible D gene (6 bases). The ends were cut back, 2 bases at V and 2 bases at J, with 17 bases in the middle. This CDR3 region has 16 residues. CDR1 is DFQATT, CDR2 SNEGSKA, per germline (reference sequence).

The chain has TRBV30 and TRBJ1-4; tentatively, D is TRBD1 (5 bases). Germline V gives CDR1 GTSNPN, CDR2 SVGIG (reference sequence). V lost 5 bases and J 5 bases, leaving 6 bases between the germline ends. The CDR3 runs to 11 residues. The CDR3 DNA follows: TGTGCCTGGGGGGGGAATGAAAAACTGTTTTTT. The encoded protein is CAWGGNEKLFF.

There are many counts of this clonotype. The chain is built from TRBV2 and TRBJ1-2; a possible D gene is TRBD1 (5 bases). This CDR3 comprises 15 residues. Germline V gene lookup returns CDR1 SNHLY and CDR2 FYNNEI. V lost 3 bases and J 5 bases, leaving 16 bases between the germline ends. The CDR3 DNA reads as TGTGCCAGCAGTGAGGCGGGGTGGGGGATATATGGCTACACCTTC. It translates to CASSEAGWGIYGYTF.

This clonotype was counted ten times or more. This chain connects TRBV20-1 to TRBJ2-7; D call uncertain. The germline CDR1 and CDR2 sequences are DFQATT and SNEGSKA (reference sequence). The CDR3 length is 15 residues. V was cut by 0 bases and J by 7 bases, with 19 bases left in between. The CDR3 bases are TGCAGTGCTAGAGATTCAGGACGGCCGCTTGGGGAGCAGTACTTC. Translation: CSARDSGRPLGEQYF.

This clonotype came up a few times. V gene TRBV20-1 combines with J gene TRBJ2-1, with D tentatively TRBD1 (5 bases). This CDR3 is built from 12 residues. V gave up 3 bases and J gave up 8 bases, with 11 bases separating them. Germline CDR1 reads DFQATT; CDR2 reads SNEGSKA (reference sequence). CDR3 loop: CSASQGSDEQFF. CDR3 sequence (DNA): TGCAGTGCTAGCCAGGGCTCGGATGAGCAGTTCTTC.

The rearrangement uses TRBV19 and TRBJ2-5; 10 bases line up with TRBD2. From germline, CDR1 is LNHDA and CDR2 SQIVND (reference sequence). The CDR3 is 16 amino acids. After removal of 5 bases from V and 10 bases from J, the junction contained 16 bases not matched to a gene. CDR3 DNA sequence: TGTGCCAGTAGTCCTCTCCTAGCGGGAGCAGCAAAGGGCCAGTACTTC. This gives the protein CASSPLLAGAAKGQYF.

This clonotype has at least ten counts. The chain joins TRBV2 to TRBJ1-1; TRBD1 matches 11 bases. The CDR3 loop spans 14 amino acids. J gave up 8 bases and V 4 bases, and 6 bases lay outside the gene matches. CDR1 SNHLY and CDR2 FYNNEI come from the germline V gene. The CDR3 bases are TGTGCCAGCAGTGGGACAGGGGGCTACGTGGAAGCTTTCTTT. Its translation is CASSGTGGYVEAFF.

The V and J genes are TRBV6-1 and TRBJ2-1, with 13 bases aligning to TRBD2. V lost 1 base and J lost 9; bases outside the gene matches: 6. Looked up from germline, CDR1 is MNHNS and CDR2 is SASEGT. The length of the CDR3 is 16 residues. The CDR3 spells CASSEEGLAGSTEQFF. The CDR3 DNA follows: TGTGCCAGCAGTGAAGAGGGACTAGCGGGATCTACTGAGCAGTTCTTC.

This clonotype was seen a handful of times. This sequence joins TRBV10-3 and TRBJ2-1; 10 bases align to TRBD2. Losses at the gene ends were 5 bases for V and 5 bases for J; bases not matched to a gene: 9. This CDR3 contains 16 residues. The germline gives CDR1 ENHRY, CDR2 SYGVKD. CDR3 in amino acids: CAISPKTSGNHNEQFF. In nucleotides, the CDR3 is TGTGCCATCAGTCCGAAAACTAGCGGGAACCACAATGAGCAGTTCTTC.

Only a few counts were recorded for this clonotype. The chain links TRBV19 to TRBJ1-6, with TRBD1 as a possible D gene (6 bases). CDR3 length: 14 amino acids. Germline V gene sequence: CDR1 LNHDA, CDR2 SQIVND (reference sequence). The V end was cut by 3 bases, the J end by 6 bases, with 9 bases between. As DNA, the CDR3 is TGTGCCAGTAGTATTGGGACACTTAATTCACCCCTCCACTTT. It specifies CASSIGTLNSPLHF.

The chain is built from TRBV27 and TRBJ2-1, with D perhaps matching TRBD2 (5 bases). V gave up 6 bases and J gave up 6 bases, with 30 bases separating them. Looked up from germline, CDR1 is MNHEY and CDR2 is SMNVEV (reference sequence). This CDR3 region has 19 residues. The CDR3 DNA sequence: TGTGCCAGCAGCTTAGGGCCCCCGGTCCGGAACCCTCGGGGCAATGAGCAGTTCTTC. Translated, it gives CASSLGPPVRNPRGNEQFF.

This chain joins TRBV20-1 and TRBJ1-1; D is perhaps TRBD1 (5 bases). The CDR3 has 14 amino acids. Per germline, CDR1 DFQATT and CDR2 SNEGSKA (reference sequence). Trimming stripped 4 bases from V and 5 bases from J, with 17 bases between. This chain's CDR3 is CSATPPGGGTEAFF. DNA for the CDR3: TGCAGTGCTACCCCCCCGGGGGGGGGGACTGAAGCTTTCTTT.

This clonotype was detected many times. V is TRBV2 and J is TRBJ1-2; possibly TRBD1 for D (6 bases). V was cut by 0 bases and J by 8 bases, with 10 bases left in between. The CDR3 extends over 13 amino acids. Germline CDR1 and CDR2: SNHLY and FYNNEI. In DNA, the CDR3 is TGTGCCAGCAGTGAAGCGAACAGGGCGGGCTACACCTTC. The encoded protein is CASSEANRAGYTF.

This clonotype was counted ten times or more. In DNA, the CDR3 is TGTGCCAGCAGTGGCCTTGGGAGGGGGACTGAAGCTTTCTTT. Amino acids: CASSGLGRGTEAFF. The gene calls are TRBV2 and TRBJ1-1, with D possibly matching TRBD1 (6 bases). The CDR3 length is 14 residues. Germline V CDR1 and CDR2: SNHLY, FYNNEI. The germline V and J ends were trimmed by 4 bases and 5 bases, with 14 bases remaining between them. Full variable domain (missing parts from reference TRBV2 and TRBJ1-1): EPEVTQTPSHQVTQMGQEVILRCVPISNHLYFYWYRQILGQKVEFLVSFYNNEISEKSEIFDDQFSVERPDGSNFTLKIRSTKLEDSAMYFCASSGLGRGTEAFFGQGTRLTVV.

This clonotype was recorded at least ten times. V usage is TRBV12-3 or TRBV12-4 and J usage is TRBJ2-3; D unclear. V shed 8 bases and J shed 5 bases, with 8 bases lying between them. This CDR3 has 11 residues. CDR3 protein: CASFIRDTQYF. The DNA of the CDR3 is TGTGCCAGCTTTATCAGAGATACGCAGTATTTT.

In its sample, this clonotype was seen many times. The rearrangement uses TRBV28 and TRBJ1-2; TRBD1 matches 9 bases. CDR1 and CDR2 (germline): MDHEN, SYDVKM. CDR3 length equals 15 residues. V was pared by 6 bases and J by 7 bases, with 12 bases of the junction left unmatched. The CDR3 DNA is TGTGCCAGCAGCCCGACAGGGGGTCTGGTGGGTGGCTACACCTTC. It is translated as CASSPTGGLVGGYTF.

The chain combines TRBV5-1 with TRBJ2-1; D is unresolved. V lost 3 bases, J lost 7 bases, and 14 bases lay in between. Per germline, CDR1 SGHRS and CDR2 YFSETQ. The CDR3 loop spans 14 amino acids. CDR3 bases: TGCGCCAGCAGCTCGGCCTGGGCTGGGAATGAGCAGTTCTTC. Its protein product is CASSSAWAGNEQFF.